A selection of T cell receptor beta chains follows, all from one sample in a study of blood T cell repertoires in COVID-19. Sequencing was performed with immunoSEQ multiplex PCR; in TCRdb, only in-frame clones are kept and a portion is missing. The sample has approximately 300,000 clones, roughly 90% seen once. Source material: peripheral blood. The origin of the receptors is a man aged 40-55 years with acute or convalescent COVID-19. Each CDR3 is given with its conserved first and last residue. The D gene is left open where the match is weak. Size is omitted from some rows. Given values are once, few, many or a class for expanded clones.

d_gene,abundance,v_gene,j_gene,CDR3aa,CDR3nt
-,-,TRBV5-1,TRBJ1-1,CASSLQGFSEAFF,TGCGCCAGCAGCCTTCAGGGTTTTTCTGAAGCTTTCTTT
-,-,TRBV9,TRBJ2-1,CASSVEPRNNEQFF,TGTGCCAGCAGCGTAGAGCCTAGGAACAATGAGCAGTTCTTC
-,-,TRBV7-3,TRBJ2-2,CASSPSLGGTTGELFF,TGTGCCAGCAGCCCCTCCCTGGGGGGTACCACCGGGGAGCTGTTTTTT
-,-,TRBV29-1,TRBJ2-2,CSVESQGSMFF,TGCAGCGTTGAAAGCCAGGGATCGATGTTTTTT
TRBD2,-,TRBV3-1/TRBV3-2,TRBJ2-7,CASLTASGSYEQYF,TGTGCCAGCCTTACCGCTAGCGGATCCTACGAGCAGTACTTC
TRBD1,few,TRBV2,TRBJ1-4,CASSEQGADEKLFF,TGTGCCAGCAGTGAACAGGGGGCGGACGAAAAACTGTTTTTT
-,-,TRBV2,TRBJ2-1,CASTPEGAYNEQFF,TGTGCCAGCACCCCCGAGGGGGCCTACAATGAGCAGTTCTTC
-,-,TRBV27,TRBJ1-2,CASTEGRGANYGYTF,TGTGCCAGCACCGAAGGCCGGGGGGCGAACTATGGCTACACCTTC
-,-,TRBV5-1,TRBJ2-7,CASSPGLGSYEQYF,TGCGCCAGCAGCCCCGGACTGGGCTCCTACGAGCAGTACTTC
TRBD2,-,TRBV11-2,TRBJ2-2,CASSQRVGGGRTGELFF,TGTGCCAGCAGCCAACGGGTCGGGGGGGGCCGGACCGGGGAGCTGTTTTTT
-,-,TRBV5-4,TRBJ1-6,CASSLDLSSYNSPLHF,TGTGCCAGCAGCTTGGACCTGAGCTCCTATAATTCACCCCTCCACTTT
-,-,TRBV5-1,TRBJ1-6,CASSLLGGSPLHF,TGCGCCAGCAGCTTGTTAGGGGGTTCACCCCTCCACTTT
TRBD1,-,TRBV7-9,TRBJ1-4,CASSSTGGTNEKLFF,TGTGCCAGCAGCTCTACAGGGGGCACTAATGAAAAACTGTTTTTT
-,-,TRBV5-1,TRBJ1-4,CASRQGTNEKLFF,TGCGCCAGCAGACAGGGCACTAATGAAAAACTGTTTTTT
-,-,TRBV19,TRBJ2-2,CASSLQGYTGELFF,TGTGCCAGTAGTCTCCAGGGGTACACCGGGGAGCTGTTTTTT
TRBD1,-,TRBV30,TRBJ2-2,CAWSAGQGAGTGELFF,TGTGCCTGGAGTGCCGGACAGGGGGCGGGCACCGGGGAGCTGTTTTTT
TRBD2,once,TRBV5-6,TRBJ2-1,CASSSVSSGGLTYNEQFF,TGTGCCAGCAGCTCGGTATCTAGCGGGGGGCTTACCTACAATGAGCAGTTCTTC
-,-,TRBV7-9,TRBJ1-1,CASSLGGFDTEAFF,TGTGCCAGCAGCTTAGGAGGGTTTGACACTGAAGCTTTCTTT
-,-,TRBV9,TRBJ2-2,CASSVVKGGRDTGELFF,TGTGCCAGCAGCGTAGTCAAAGGGGGTCGAGACACCGGGGAGCTGTTTTTT